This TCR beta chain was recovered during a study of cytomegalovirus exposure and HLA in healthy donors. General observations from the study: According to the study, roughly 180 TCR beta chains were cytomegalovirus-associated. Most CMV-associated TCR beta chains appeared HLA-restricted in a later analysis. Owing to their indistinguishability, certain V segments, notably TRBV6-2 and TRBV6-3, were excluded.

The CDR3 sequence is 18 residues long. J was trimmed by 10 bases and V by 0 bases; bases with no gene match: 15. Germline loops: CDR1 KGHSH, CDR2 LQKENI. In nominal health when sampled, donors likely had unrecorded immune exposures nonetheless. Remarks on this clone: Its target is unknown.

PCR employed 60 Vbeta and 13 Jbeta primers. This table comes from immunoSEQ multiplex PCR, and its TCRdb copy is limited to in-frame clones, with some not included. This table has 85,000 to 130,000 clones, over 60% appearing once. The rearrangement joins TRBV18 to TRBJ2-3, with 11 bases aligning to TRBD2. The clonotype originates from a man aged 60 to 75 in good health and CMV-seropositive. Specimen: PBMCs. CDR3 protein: CASSPPFWLAGGLEAQYF. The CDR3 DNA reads TGTGCCAGCTCACCACCTTTTTGGCTAGCGGGGGGCCTAGAGGCGCAGTATTTT.